This entry describes one T cell receptor (beta chain). What it recognizes is unknown. Germline CDR1 and CDR2: SEHNR and FQNEAQ (reference sequence). The CDR3 is 15 residues long. V was shortened by 5 bases and J by 0 bases, with 13 bases between the two germline ends. These data belong to a study of T-cell memory formation after mild COVID-19. The study's findings and limits: Mostly located in CM and EM were contracting CD4+ clones, with contracting CD8+ clones located in EMRA. The pre-infection memory compartment contained some responding clones, suggesting cross-reactive memory joined. Second-wave clones reaching peak frequency on day 37 lacked confirmed SARS-CoV-2 specificity.

From the 5' RACE reads, TCRdb called clonotypes with MiXCR, one entry per CDR3 protein. Here the sample spans fewer than 350,000 distinct CDR3 sequences, more than 15% being singletons. Sequencing was performed on PBMCs or a T cell subset sorted from them (not recorded which). This chain joins TRBV7-9 and TRBJ1-2; D remains unclear. The clonotype was recovered from a man aged 18 to 29 who had mild COVID-19 (a few samples of this study predate the infection). Cell type and time point are not known. The CDR3 loop reads CASSRDPLANYGYTF. The CDR3 DNA reads TGTGCCAGCAGCCGCGACCCTCTAGCTAACTATGGCTACACCTTC.